This T cell receptor beta chain was captured in a study of blood T cell repertoires in COVID-19. The wider study: In each case, the material was cDNA or gDNA derived from T cells, B-cell-depleted T cells, or PBMCs.

V lost 0 bases, J lost 4 bases, and 9 bases stayed unmatched. Germline assignment: CDR1 SGDLS and CDR2 YYNGEE. CDR3 length equals 16 residues. Only in-frame clones appear in the TCRdb table, and some are missing; sequencing was by immunoSEQ multiplex PCR. The sample records over 25,000 clones, about 88% being singletons. This clonotype was sampled from a man in his 70s with active or convalescent COVID-19. The sample comprised peripheral blood. The rearrangement uses TRBV9 and TRBJ1-1, with 7 bases lining up with TRBD1. The CDR3 DNA sequence: TGTGCCAGCAGCGTAGGACCGAAAGGGGGCATCACTGAAGCTTTCTTT. It yields the protein CASSVGPKGGITEAFF.